Listed below are T cell receptor beta chains from one sample, sequenced in a study of shared clonotypes between healthy human individuals. Repertoires were generated with immunoSEQ multiplex PCR, while TCRdb's copy carries only in-frame clones and drops some. The sample records just over 2,000,000 clones, roughly 94% being singletons. Sample: naive CD4+ T cells sorted from blood. The receptors derive from a man aged 18 to 29 in good health. The CDR3 runs from the conserved cysteine through the conserved F or W. The order of the fields is J gene, CDR3 length, V gene, CDR3 protein.

J: TRBJ2-7
length: 11
V: TRBV5-1
CDR3: CASSSEREQYF

J: TRBJ1-1
length: 14
V: TRBV6-5
CDR3: CASRETGALTEAFF

J: TRBJ1-1
length: 14
V: TRBV5-4
CDR3: CASSSGPMNTEAFF

J: TRBJ2-7
length: 14
V: TRBV5-1
CDR3: CASSLELWGREQYF

J: TRBJ2-7
length: 14
V: TRBV19
CDR3: CASSLRGFSYEQYF

J: TRBJ2-5
length: 13
V: TRBV10-2
CDR3: CASSESGQETQYF

J: TRBJ2-1
length: 14
V: TRBV2
CDR3: CASTGPPGINEQFF

J: TRBJ2-3
length: 16
V: TRBV28
CDR3: CASSSPGAGGSDTQYF

J: TRBJ1-2
length: 15
V: TRBV6-1
CDR3: CASSVRTAESYGYTF

J: TRBJ2-5
length: 13
V: TRBV5-4
CDR3: CASSTDPVGTQYF

J: TRBJ2-1
length: 13
V: TRBV11-2
CDR3: CASRASPVGEQFF

J: TRBJ2-2
length: 14
V: TRBV5-1
CDR3: CASRLPEGSGELFF

J: TRBJ2-3
length: 14
V: TRBV30
CDR3: CAWSVRGGADTQYF

J: TRBJ1-5
length: 14
V: TRBV5-6
CDR3: CASSLMGINQPQHF

J: TRBJ1-5
length: 14
V: TRBV5-1
CDR3: CASSRDSSNQPQHF

J: TRBJ2-5
length: 14
V: TRBV7-2
CDR3: CASSWTRTLETQYF

J: TRBJ2-5
length: 15
V: TRBV6-5
CDR3: CASSRDTQYQETQYF

J: TRBJ1-4
length: 16
V: TRBV11-2
CDR3: CASSWSSVATNEKLFF

J: TRBJ1-5
length: 17
V: TRBV27
CDR3: CASSPGAFLWGNQPQHF

J: TRBJ2-7
length: 13
V: TRBV6-5
CDR3: CASSRTGAYEQYF

J: TRBJ1-6
length: 14
V: TRBV6-4
CDR3: CASSATGYNSPLHF

J: TRBJ2-7
length: 18
V: TRBV28
CDR3: CASSPSPPGQGTGYEQYF

J: TRBJ2-7
length: 12
V: TRBV2
CDR3: CASRVSVDEQYF

J: TRBJ2-7
length: 18
V: TRBV10-3
CDR3: CAISESIGRGATSYEQYF

J: TRBJ1-1
length: 14
V: TRBV25-1
CDR3: CASSERGGRTEAFF

J: TRBJ1-1
length: 13
V: TRBV7-8
CDR3: CASSPQQGAEAFF

J: TRBJ2-7
length: 13
V: TRBV7-2
CDR3: CASSLGRLYEQYF

J: TRBJ1-6
length: 14
V: TRBV28
CDR3: CASSLYSQNSPLHF

J: TRBJ2-1
length: 14
V: TRBV27
CDR3: CASRGGGSSNEQFF

J: TRBJ2-7
length: 17
V: TRBV7-2
CDR3: CASSLVGTSGRGYEQYF

J: TRBJ2-5
length: 15
V: TRBV6-6
CDR3: CASSSQQGREETQYF

J: TRBJ1-3
length: 15
V: TRBV6-6
CDR3: CASSELTGSGNTIYF

J: TRBJ2-2
length: 16
V: TRBV5-1
CDR3: CASSPPGQGDTGELFF

J: TRBJ2-3
length: 17
V: TRBV5-1
CDR3: CASSAGLAGSVTDTQYF

J: TRBJ2-7
length: 15
V: TRBV6-1
CDR3: CASTWGKGLTYEQYF

J: TRBJ1-1
length: 18
V: TRBV5-1
CDR3: CASSLRYSVQTGGAEAFF

J: TRBJ2-1
length: 15
V: TRBV7-2
CDR3: CASSSSGTTILEQFF

J: TRBJ2-7
length: 14
V: TRBV7-2
CDR3: CASSLPGYRYEQYF

J: TRBJ2-7
length: 15
V: TRBV10-2
CDR3: CASSEVWLAGYEQYF